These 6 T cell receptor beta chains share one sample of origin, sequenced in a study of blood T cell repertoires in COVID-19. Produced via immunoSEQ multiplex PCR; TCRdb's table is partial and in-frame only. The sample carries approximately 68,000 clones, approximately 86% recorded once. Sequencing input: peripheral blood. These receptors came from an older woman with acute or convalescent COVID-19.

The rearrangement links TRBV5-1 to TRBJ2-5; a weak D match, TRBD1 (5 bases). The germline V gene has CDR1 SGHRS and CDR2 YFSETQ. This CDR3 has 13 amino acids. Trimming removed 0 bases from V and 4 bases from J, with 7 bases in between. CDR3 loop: CASSLEQGETQYF. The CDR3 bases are TGCGCCAGCAGCTTGGAGCAGGGAGAGACCCAGTACTTC.

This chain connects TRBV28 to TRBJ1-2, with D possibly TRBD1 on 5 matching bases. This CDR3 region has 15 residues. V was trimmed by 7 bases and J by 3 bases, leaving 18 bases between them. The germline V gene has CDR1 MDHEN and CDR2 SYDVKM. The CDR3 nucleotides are TGTGCCAGCACCTTCTCCGGCAGGGACTACTATGGCTACACCTTC. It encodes CASTFSGRDYYGYTF.

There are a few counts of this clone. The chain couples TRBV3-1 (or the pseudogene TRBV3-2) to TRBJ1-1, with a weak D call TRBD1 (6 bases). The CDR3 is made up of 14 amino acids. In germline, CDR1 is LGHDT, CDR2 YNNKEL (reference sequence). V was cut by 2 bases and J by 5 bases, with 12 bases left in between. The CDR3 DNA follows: TGTGCCAGCAGCCAACCAAGGGGGGGAACTGAAGCTTTCTTT. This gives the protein CASSQPRGGTEAFF.

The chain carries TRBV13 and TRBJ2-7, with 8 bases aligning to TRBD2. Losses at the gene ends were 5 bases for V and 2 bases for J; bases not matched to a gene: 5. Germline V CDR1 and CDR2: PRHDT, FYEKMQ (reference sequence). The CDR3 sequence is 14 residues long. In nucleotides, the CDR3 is TGTGCCAGCAGCCTCTCCGGGGGGGCCTACGAGCAGTACTTC. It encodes CASSLSGGAYEQYF.

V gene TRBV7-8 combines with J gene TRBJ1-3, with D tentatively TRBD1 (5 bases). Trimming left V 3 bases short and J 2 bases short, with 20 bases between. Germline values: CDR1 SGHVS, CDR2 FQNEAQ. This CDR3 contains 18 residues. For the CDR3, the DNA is TGTGCCAGCAGCTTTCCGTTATTAACAGGAGGGGCTGGAAACACCATATATTTT. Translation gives CASSFPLLTGGAGNTIYF.

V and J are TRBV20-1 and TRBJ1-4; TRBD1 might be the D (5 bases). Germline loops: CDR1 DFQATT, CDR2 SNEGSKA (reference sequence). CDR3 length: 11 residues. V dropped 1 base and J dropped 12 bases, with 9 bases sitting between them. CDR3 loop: CSARGGEELFF. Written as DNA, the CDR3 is TGCAGTGCTAGAGGGGGCGAGGAACTGTTTTTT.